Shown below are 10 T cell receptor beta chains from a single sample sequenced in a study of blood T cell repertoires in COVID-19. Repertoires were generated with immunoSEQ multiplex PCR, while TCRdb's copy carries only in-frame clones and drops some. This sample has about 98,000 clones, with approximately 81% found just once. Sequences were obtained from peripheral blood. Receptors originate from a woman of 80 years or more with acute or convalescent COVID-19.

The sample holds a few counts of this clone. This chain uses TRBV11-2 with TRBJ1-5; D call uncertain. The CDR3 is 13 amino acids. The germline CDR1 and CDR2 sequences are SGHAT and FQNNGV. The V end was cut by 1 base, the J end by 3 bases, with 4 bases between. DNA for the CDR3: TGTGCCAGCAGCTTAGCCTACAATCAGCCCCAGCATTTT. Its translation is CASSLAYNQPQHF.

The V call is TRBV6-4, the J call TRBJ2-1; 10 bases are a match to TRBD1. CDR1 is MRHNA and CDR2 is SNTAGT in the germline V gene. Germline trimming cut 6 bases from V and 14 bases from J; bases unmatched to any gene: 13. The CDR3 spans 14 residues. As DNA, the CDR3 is TGTGCCAGCAGAGGGACAGGGGTAAGTGATGTAGAGTTCTTC. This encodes CASRGTGVSDVEFF.

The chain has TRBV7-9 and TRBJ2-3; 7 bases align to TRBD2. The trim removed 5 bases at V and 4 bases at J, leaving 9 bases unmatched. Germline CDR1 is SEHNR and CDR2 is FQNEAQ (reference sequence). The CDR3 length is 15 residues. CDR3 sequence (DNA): TGTGCCAGCAGCCCGGGAGGCGTTGTGGCAGATACGCAGTATTTT. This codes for CASSPGGVVADTQYF.

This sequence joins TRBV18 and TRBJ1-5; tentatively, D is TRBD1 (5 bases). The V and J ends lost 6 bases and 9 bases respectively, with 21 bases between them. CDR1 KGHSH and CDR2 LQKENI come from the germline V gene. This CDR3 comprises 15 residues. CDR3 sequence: CASSPATGPVGPQHF. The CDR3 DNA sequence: TGTGCCAGCTCTCCCGCCACAGGCCCGGTTGGGCCCCAGCATTTT.

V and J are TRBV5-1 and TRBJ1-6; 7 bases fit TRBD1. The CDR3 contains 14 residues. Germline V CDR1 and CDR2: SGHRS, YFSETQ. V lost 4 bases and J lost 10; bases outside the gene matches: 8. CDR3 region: CASSAQTGNSPLHF. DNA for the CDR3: TGCGCCAGCAGCGCGCAGACAGGGAACTCACCCCTCCACTTT.

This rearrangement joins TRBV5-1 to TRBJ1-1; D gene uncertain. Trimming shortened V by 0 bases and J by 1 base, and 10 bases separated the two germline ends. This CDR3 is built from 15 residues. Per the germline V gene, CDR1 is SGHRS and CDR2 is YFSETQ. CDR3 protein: CASSLVYGRNTEAFF. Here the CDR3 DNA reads TGCGCCAGCAGCTTGGTTTACGGGAGGAACACTGAAGCTTTCTTT.

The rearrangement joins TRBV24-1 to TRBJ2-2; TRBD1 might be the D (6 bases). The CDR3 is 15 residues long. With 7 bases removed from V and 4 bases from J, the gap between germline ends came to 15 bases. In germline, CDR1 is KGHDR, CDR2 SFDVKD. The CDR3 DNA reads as TGTGCCACCAGCGTAGGGGGATCAGGCACCGGGGAGCTGTTTTTT. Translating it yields CATSVGGSGTGELFF.

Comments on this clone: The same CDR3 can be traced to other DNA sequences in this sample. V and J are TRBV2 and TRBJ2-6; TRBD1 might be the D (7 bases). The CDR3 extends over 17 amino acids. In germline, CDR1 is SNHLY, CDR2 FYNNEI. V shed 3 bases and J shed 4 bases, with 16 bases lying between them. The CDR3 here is CASSERQGGLGANVLTF. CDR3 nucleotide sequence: TGTGCCAGCAGTGAGCGGCAGGGGGGACTCGGGGCCAACGTCCTGACTTTC.

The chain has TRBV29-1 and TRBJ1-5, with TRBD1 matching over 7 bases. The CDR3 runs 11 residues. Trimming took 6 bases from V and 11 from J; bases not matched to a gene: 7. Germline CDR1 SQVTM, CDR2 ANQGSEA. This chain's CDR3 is CSVNQGDAQHF. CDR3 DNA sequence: TGCAGCGTAAATCAGGGGGATGCCCAGCATTTT. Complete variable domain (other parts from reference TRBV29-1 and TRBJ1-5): SAVISQKPSRDICQRGTSLTIQCQVDSQVTMMFWYRQQPGQSLTLIATANQGSEATYESGFVIDKFPISRPNLTFSTLTVSNMSPEDSSIYLCSVNQGDAQHFGDGTRLSIL.

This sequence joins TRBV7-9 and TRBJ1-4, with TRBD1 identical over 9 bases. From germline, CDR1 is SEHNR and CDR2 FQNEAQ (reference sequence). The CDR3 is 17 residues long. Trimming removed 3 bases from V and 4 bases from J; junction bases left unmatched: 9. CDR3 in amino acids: CASSLGQPGQGNEKLFF. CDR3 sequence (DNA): TGTGCCAGCAGCTTGGGACAGCCGGGACAGGGTAATGAAAAACTGTTTTTT.